These T cell receptor beta chains were read from a single sample in a study of cytomegalovirus exposure and HLA in healthy donors. Produced via immunoSEQ multiplex PCR; TCRdb's table is partial and in-frame only. The sample contains 200,000 or so clones, around 86% of which appear only once. Sequenced: PBMCs. The receptors here all came from a man aged 35 to 55 in good health and CMV-seropositive. Both conserved end residues are part of each CDR3. D genes are given only for firm matches. Clone size, where shown, is once, few, many, or a class for clones that have expanded.

d_gene,j_gene,len,abundance,v_gene,CDR3nt,CDR3aa
TRBD1,TRBJ2-1,15,NA,TRBV6-5,TGTGCCAGCAGGGCGACGGGACAGGGAACCCATGAGCAGTTCTTC,CASRATGQGTHEQFF
TRBD1,TRBJ1-2,14,few,TRBV9,TGTGCCAGCAGCGTAGAGGGACAGGGGAATCACTACACCTTC,CASSVEGQGNHYTF
TRBD2,TRBJ2-7,15,NA,TRBV6-1,TGTGCCAGCAGTGGAGGGACTAGCGGGATCTACGAGCAGTACTTC,CASSGGTSGIYEQYF
NA,TRBJ1-3,15,NA,TRBV4-3,TGCGCCAGCAGCCAGGCACTGGGGGGATTGAACACCATATATTTT,CASSQALGGLNTIYF
NA,TRBJ1-1,14,few,TRBV19,TGTGCCAGCGCCAGGCTATATGGGAACACTGAAGCTTTCTTT,CASARLYGNTEAFF
NA,TRBJ2-3,14,few,TRBV9,TGTGCCAGCAGCGTAGGCGGGAGCACAGATACGCAGTATTTT,CASSVGGSTDTQYF
NA,TRBJ2-5,13,NA,TRBV14,TGTGCCAGCAGCCCTCCCAATAGTGAGACCCAGTACTTC,CASSPPNSETQYF
NA,TRBJ1-2,16,NA,TRBV11-3,TGTGCCAGCAGCTTAGAAGTCCAGGGTCGGGACTATGGCTACACCTTC,CASSLEVQGRDYGYTF
NA,TRBJ2-7,15,NA,TRBV6-1,TGTGCCAGCAGTGAAGCGGCGGGACGCCTCTACGAGCAGTACTTC,CASSEAAGRLYEQYF
NA,TRBJ1-6,13,NA,TRBV6-5,TGTGCCAGCAGGTCACAGGGTCGGTCACCCCTCCACTTT,CASRSQGRSPLHF
NA,TRBJ1-5,15,NA,TRBV13,TGTGCCAGCAGCCCGCCGGGACATGACAATCAGCCCCAGCATTTT,CASSPPGHDNQPQHF
NA,TRBJ1-5,16,few,TRBV6-1,TGTGCCAGCAGTGAAAGGCCAGCAGGGGCAAATCAGCCCCAGCATTTT,CASSERPAGANQPQHF
TRBD2,TRBJ2-1,18,NA,TRBV5-8,TGTGCCAGCACCAATGGGAAGCGGGGACCTAGCTCCTACAATGAGCAGTTCTTC,CASTNGKRGPSSYNEQFF
TRBD1,TRBJ2-5,13,NA,TRBV18,TGTGCCAGCTCCCGGGACAGGCAAGAGACCCAGTACTTC,CASSRDRQETQYF
NA,TRBJ1-2,12,NA,TRBV30,TGTGCCTACTCGACAGATGACTATGGCTACACCTTC,CAYSTDDYGYTF
TRBD2,TRBJ2-3,15,NA,TRBV6-6,TGTGCCAGCAGTCCAGCGGGGGGCCAGTGGGATACGCAGTATTTT,CASSPAGGQWDTQYF
TRBD1,TRBJ2-7,14,NA,TRBV13,TGTGCCAGCAGCACTCGGACAGGGGGCTACGAGCAGTACTTC,CASSTRTGGYEQYF
NA,TRBJ2-5,12,once,TRBV18,TGTGCCAGCTCACCGACGGGGGAGACCCAGTACTTC,CASSPTGETQYF
NA,TRBJ2-5,12,NA,TRBV29-1,TGCAGCGTCCTAGGACAACAAGAGACCCAGTACTTC,CSVLGQQETQYF
NA,TRBJ2-4,13,few,TRBV4-2,TGTGCCAGCAGCCAACAGCCCCGAGGGCATCAGTACTTC,CASSQQPRGHQYF
NA,TRBJ2-7,11,NA,TRBV28,TGTGCCAGCAGAGAGAACTACGAGCAGTACTTC,CASRENYEQYF
NA,TRBJ2-7,12,NA,TRBV7-9,TGTGCCAGCAGCTCCACAGTCTACGAGCAGTACTTC,CASSSTVYEQYF
TRBD2,TRBJ2-7,14,NA,TRBV5-1,TGCGCCAGCAGCGGTCGGGGGGGGGAAGACGAGCAGTACTTC,CASSGRGGEDEQYF
NA,TRBJ1-2,14,few,TRBV28,TGTGCCAGCAGTTTAACGGCAGAACTTGAGGACTACACCTTC,CASSLTAELEDYTF
NA,TRBJ2-7,12,NA,TRBV19,TGTGCCAGTAGCCAGACGGGGAACGAGCAGTACTTC,CASSQTGNEQYF
TRBD2,TRBJ2-6,16,NA,TRBV15,TGTGCCACCAGCGCCCAGCGGGGGTCTGGGGCCAACGTCCTGACTTTC,CATSAQRGSGANVLTF
TRBD1,TRBJ1-5,15,NA,TRBV4-1,TGCGCCAGCAGCCAAGATCCGACAGGGAATCAGCCCCAGCATTTT,CASSQDPTGNQPQHF
TRBD2,TRBJ2-3,12,NA,TRBV10-3,TGTGCCATCAGGGGGGAGGGGGATACGCAGTATTTT,CAIRGEGDTQYF
TRBD1,TRBJ1-2,17,NA,TRBV10-3,TGTGCCATCAGTGAGCCATCCGTCGGGACAGATGAGAATGGCTACACCTTC,CAISEPSVGTDENGYTF
TRBD1,TRBJ1-4,13,few,TRBV4-2,TGTGCCAGCAGGGACAGGGTTAATGAAAAACTGTTTTTT,CASRDRVNEKLFF
NA,TRBJ1-5,13,few,TRBV28,TGTGCCAGCCGTCCAGGGGGCAATCAGCCCCAGCATTTT,CASRPGGNQPQHF
NA,TRBJ2-7,13,NA,TRBV28,TGTGCCAGCAGTACGATTGTGGGCCGCGAGCAGTACTTC,CASSTIVGREQYF
TRBD1,TRBJ2-2,16,once,TRBV7-3,TGTGCCAGCAGCGGGACAGGGGCCGCCAGTCGCGGGGAGCTGTTTTTT,CASSGTGAASRGELFF
NA,TRBJ2-2,15,NA,TRBV5-1,TGCGCCAGCAGCCCACAGGCCTGGGATTCCGGGGAGCTGTTTTTT,CASSPQAWDSGELFF
TRBD1,TRBJ1-1,15,NA,TRBV19,TGTGCCAGTAGTACGAGACAGGGGGCATACACTGAAGCTTTCTTT,CASSTRQGAYTEAFF
NA,TRBJ2-2,14,NA,TRBV7-2,TGTGCCAGCAGCTTAGTCGGCGGGGCCGGGGAGCTGTTTTTT,CASSLVGGAGELFF
TRBD2,TRBJ2-5,16,NA,TRBV7-7,TGTGCTAGCAGCTCCACACTAGCGGGCTCCCCCAGGACCCAGTACTTC,CASSSTLAGSPRTQYF